A selection of T cell receptor beta chains follows, all from one sample in a study of shared clonotypes between healthy human individuals. Clones were read by immunoSEQ multiplex PCR, and TCRdb kept only the in-frame ones, dropping some. The repertoire holds roughly 2 million clones, with about 95% as singletons. The sequenced sample consisted of naive CD8+ T cells sorted from blood. The source is a man younger than 35 in good health. CDR3s include the opening cysteine and the closing phenylalanine or tryptophan. The order of the fields is CDR3 DNA, CDR3 protein, D gene, J gene, V gene, clone size. The D gene is left open where the match is weak. Part of the rows lack a size; the others show once, few, many or a class for expanded clones.

TGTGCCAGCAGGCCACTTGGGGGAACTGAAGCTTTCTTT,CASRPLGGTEAFF,NA,TRBJ1-1,TRBV27,NA
TGTGCCATCAGTGAGTCTATAGCGGGAGAGACAGATACGCAGTATTTT,CAISESIAGETDTQYF,TRBD2,TRBJ2-3,TRBV10-3,NA
TGCGCCAGCAGCCAAGGTCCGCTCCTGGCCACTGAAGCTTTCTTT,CASSQGPLLATEAFF,NA,TRBJ1-1,TRBV4-1,NA
TGTGCCTGGAGTGGAAAGACAGGAGAAGCTTTCTTT,CAWSGKTGEAFF,NA,TRBJ1-1,TRBV30,few
TGTGCCACCGCCTCCCGGGAAATAAGCAATCAGCCCCAGCATTTT,CATASREISNQPQHF,NA,TRBJ1-5,TRBV19,few
TGCGCCAGCAGCCAGACTAGCACAGATACGCAGTATTTT,CASSQTSTDTQYF,NA,TRBJ2-3,TRBV4-1,NA
TGTGCCAGTAGTTCCTGGGATCGCAGCACCGGGGAGCTGTTTTTT,CASSSWDRSTGELFF,NA,TRBJ2-2,TRBV19,NA
TGCGCCAGCAGCCAAATACAGGGAGACAATGAGCAGTTCTTC,CASSQIQGDNEQFF,NA,TRBJ2-1,TRBV4-1,NA
TGTGCCAGCAGTCTCCAGGGGGATCAGCCCCAGCATTTT,CASSLQGDQPQHF,TRBD1,TRBJ1-5,TRBV27,NA
TGTGCCAGCAGCCCCCCGCGGGGTGGGAACACCATATATTTT,CASSPPRGGNTIYF,NA,TRBJ1-3,TRBV9,NA
TGTGCCAGCAGCAAATATGTGGGGGATCTTGGCTACACCTTC,CASSKYVGDLGYTF,NA,TRBJ1-2,TRBV21-1,NA
TGCGCCAGCAGCCAAGTCAAGGGGTTGAGGGATGGCTACACCTTC,CASSQVKGLRDGYTF,NA,TRBJ1-2,TRBV4-1,NA
TGTGCCAGCTCATTCGAGGTCAGTTTGGGGTTGACCTACAATGAGCAGTTCTTC,CASSFEVSLGLTYNEQFF,NA,TRBJ2-1,TRBV18,once
TGTGCCAGCAGCTTGGTTACGGGCGAGGAGACCCAGTACTTC,CASSLVTGEETQYF,NA,TRBJ2-5,TRBV5-6,once
TGTGCCAGCAGCCCGGATAAAACCAGGTGGGAAACGGGCTACACCTTC,CASSPDKTRWETGYTF,NA,TRBJ1-2,TRBV7-2,NA
TGTGCCAGCAGTCAGGGCTATGGCTACACCTTC,CASSQGYGYTF,NA,TRBJ1-2,TRBV27,NA
TGCGCCAGCAGCTTTAGGCTTCAGTACGAGCAGTACTTC,CASSFRLQYEQYF,NA,TRBJ2-7,TRBV5-1,once
TGTGCCAGTAGGCCCCGGGACAGTATCCACTACGAGCAGTACTTC,CASRPRDSIHYEQYF,TRBD1,TRBJ2-7,TRBV19,once